The next 31 T cell receptor beta chains were all read from a single sample in a study of type 1 and type 2 diabetes patients. Genomic DNA was the PCR template. A primer set of 30 forward and 13 reverse primers amplified the CDR3. TCRdb reprocessed the multiplex PCR reads via MiXCR and lists one record per CDR3 protein. The table shows about 290,000 distinct CDR3 sequences, with around 47% occurring only once. Sequencing used peripheral blood mononuclear cells (PBMCs). The source of these receptors is a young man with type 2 diabetes.

The sample holds one count of this clonotype. A read error may be the cause here, since a much bigger clone is one base away. The CDR3 end shows no conserved phenylalanine or tryptophan, and so a read error is likely. This chain uses TRBV5-1 with TRBJ2-7, with TRBD1 matching 9 bases. In germline, CDR1 is SGHRS, CDR2 YFSETQ. Trimming cost V 3 bases and J 1 base; bases outside gene matches: 11. The CDR3 contains 17 residues. The DNA of the CDR3 is TGCGCCAGCAGCTCTCCGGGGACAGGGAGGTGGTCCTACGAGCAGTACCTC. It codes for CASSSPGTGRWSYEQYL.

The chain has TRBV19 and TRBJ1-1, with a tentative D call TRBD1 (6 bases). The CDR3 contains 13 residues. Germline V lookup: CDR1 LNHDA, CDR2 SQIVND (reference sequence). Trimming stripped 3 bases from V and 5 bases from J, with 10 bases between. As DNA, the CDR3 is TGTGCCAGTAGTATGTTGCAGGGGACTGAAGCTTTCTTT. Protein: CASSMLQGTEAFF.

The chain is built from TRBV19 and TRBJ2-7; 10 nucleotides line up with TRBD2. CDR3 size: 13 residues. J was trimmed by 5 bases and V by 10 bases; bases with no gene match: 8. From germline, CDR1 is LNHDA and CDR2 SQIVND (reference sequence). The CDR3 region has the DNA TGTGCCACCCAAGTAGCGGGAGGCGACGAGCAGTACTTC. It codes for CATQVAGGDEQYF.

This clonotype was seen a handful of times. This chain connects TRBV6-5 to TRBJ2-7, with 8 bases aligning to TRBD2. This CDR3 is built from 14 residues. CDR1 MNHEY and CDR2 SVGAGI come from the germline V gene. J lost 2 bases, V lost 4 bases, and 4 bases had no gene match. The CDR3 sequence: CASSFTSGTYEQYF. DNA of the CDR3: TGTGCCAGCAGTTTCACTAGCGGTACCTACGAGCAGTACTTC.

This clonotype was recorded only once. The chain links TRBV19 to TRBJ2-4; 10 nucleotides match TRBD2. Germline loops: CDR1 LNHDA, CDR2 SQIVND (reference sequence). V shed 3 bases, J shed 4 bases, and the junction held 6 bases outside the gene matches. The CDR3 sequence is 16 residues long. CDR3 sequence (DNA): TGTGCCAGTAGTATTTCTAGCGGGGGTATTAAAAACATTCAGTACTTC. Its protein is CASSISSGGIKNIQYF.

The V gene is TRBV7-2, the J gene TRBJ2-5; D not resolved. There are 13 residues in the CDR3. The germline V and J ends were trimmed by 5 bases and 5 bases, with 12 bases remaining between them. Looked up from germline, CDR1 is SGHTA and CDR2 is FQGNSA. The CDR3 sequence: CASSQEGMETQYF. The CDR3 DNA is TGTGCCAGCAGCCAAGAAGGGATGGAGACCCAGTACTTC.

The chain carries TRBV5-1 and TRBJ1-1; D call uncertain. Trimming stripped 5 bases from V and 3 bases from J, with 14 bases between. Germline V gene lookup returns CDR1 SGHRS and CDR2 YFSETQ. This CDR3 comprises 14 residues. The CDR3 protein is CASSISQVHTEAFF. The CDR3 DNA follows: TGCGCCAGCAGTATATCTCAGGTGCACACTGAAGCTTTCTTT.

The chain is built from TRBV28 and TRBJ1-5, with 7 nucleotides matching TRBD1. CDR1 is MDHEN, CDR2 SYDVKM, per germline. CDR3 length equals 15 residues. The V and J ends lost 6 bases and 3 bases, in that order; junction bases with no gene match: 8. The CDR3: CASRDQGGFNQPQHF. CDR3 nucleotide sequence: TGTGCCAGCAGGGATCAGGGGGGATTCAATCAGCCCCAGCATTTT.

This chain links TRBV29-1 with TRBJ2-7, with TRBD2 identical over 7 bases. In germline, CDR1 is SQVTM, CDR2 ANQGSEA. The CDR3 is 13 residues long. The junction had 9 bases not matched to a gene; V was cut back by 7 bases and J by 3 bases. The CDR3 sequence is CSALAEPRYEQYF. CDR3 bases: TGCAGCGCTCTAGCGGAGCCGCGCTACGAGCAGTACTTC.

CDR3 region: CSARDTPGRSYNEQFF. The CDR3 nucleotides read TGCAGTGCTAGAGATACACCGGGTAGGTCCTACAATGAGCAGTTCTTC. The chain combines TRBV20-1 with TRBJ2-1; D gene uncertain. V was pared by 0 bases and J by 1 base, with 13 bases between. This CDR3 comprises 16 residues. CDR1 DFQATT and CDR2 SNEGSKA come from the germline V gene (reference sequence).

This chain connects TRBV19 to TRBJ2-5; D is ambiguous. V was trimmed by 9 bases and J by 3 bases, leaving 11 bases between them. The length of the CDR3 is 12 residues. Per germline, CDR1 LNHDA and CDR2 SQIVND (reference sequence). This CDR3 is CASTVRKETQYF. CDR3 coding DNA: TGTGCCAGCACCGTAAGAAAAGAGACCCAGTACTTC.

The gene calls are TRBV11-2 and TRBJ1-5, with 8 positions matching TRBD1. The CDR3 runs 14 residues. Germline V gene lookup returns CDR1 SGHAT and CDR2 FQNNGV. The V gene end was trimmed by 1 base and the J gene end by 5 bases; junction bases not matched to a gene: 1. CDR3 sequence: CASSLGTGYQPQHF. The CDR3 region has the DNA TGTGCCAGCAGCTTAGGGACAGGGTATCAGCCCCAGCATTTT. The whole variable domain, filled in from reference TRBV11-2 and TRBJ1-5, reads EAGVAQSPRYKIIEKRQSVAFWCNPISGHATLYWYQQILGQGPKLLIQFQNNGVVDDSQLPKDRFSAERLKGVDSTLKIQPAKLEDSAVYLCASSLGTGYQPQHFGDGTRLSIL.

This clonotype was found once. This chain links TRBV20-1 with TRBJ2-1; possible D gene TRBD1, 6 bases. The V and J ends lost 5 bases and 1 base respectively, with 18 bases between them. CDR1 and CDR2 from the germline V gene are DFQATT and SNEGSKA (reference sequence). The CDR3 covers 16 residues. DNA of the CDR3: TGCAGTGCTTTACCAGTTTCAGGGGAGTCCTACAATGAGCAGTTCTTC. Amino acid sequence: CSALPVSGESYNEQFF.

The V call is TRBV20-1, the J call TRBJ2-1; 8 bases are a match to TRBD1. J lost 2 bases, V lost 0 bases, and 3 bases had no gene match. Looked up from germline, CDR1 is DFQATT and CDR2 is SNEGSKA (reference sequence). This CDR3 spans 15 amino acids. The CDR3: CSARDGQGPYNEQFF. The CDR3 region has the DNA TGCAGTGCTAGAGACGGACAGGGTCCCTACAATGAGCAGTTCTTC.

This clonotype was seen at least ten times. The rearrangement uses TRBV19 and TRBJ1-5; D unresolved. With 3 bases removed from V and 4 bases from J, the gap between germline ends came to 13 bases. This CDR3 is 15 amino acids long. CDR1 is LNHDA, CDR2 SQIVND, per germline (reference sequence). CDR3 sequence: CASSISRRRNQPQHF. CDR3 nucleotide sequence: TGTGCCAGTAGTATCTCGCGTAGGCGGAATCAGCCCCAGCATTTT. The variable domain in full, with the rest retrieved from reference TRBV19 and TRBJ1-5, is DGGITQSPKYLFRKEGQNVTLSCEQNLNHDAMYWYRQDPGQGLRLIYYSQIVNDFQKGDIAEGYSVSREKKESFPLTVTSAQKNPTAFYLCASSISRRRNQPQHFGDGTRLSIL.

The chain joins TRBV10-1 to TRBJ2-1; possible D gene TRBD2, 5 bases. Germline V gene lookup returns CDR1 WNHNN and CDR2 SYGVQD (reference sequence). This CDR3 has 15 amino acids. V lost 2 bases and J 4 bases, leaving 12 bases between the germline ends. The CDR3 DNA sequence: TGCGCCAGCAGTGAGGTTTATCGGAGGTACAATGAGCAGTTCTTC. It encodes CASSEVYRRYNEQFF.

The rearrangement links TRBV30 to TRBJ1-5; TRBD1 matches at 7 bases. The CDR3 has 17 amino acids. Germline loops: CDR1 GTSNPN, CDR2 SVGIG (reference sequence). V was clipped by 2 bases and J by 5 bases; unmatched bases: 15. The CDR3, as DNA: TGTGCCTGGAGTTATGGAGGGGGCGCGGTTCTCTATCAGCCCCAGCATTTT. It codes for CAWSYGGGAVLYQPQHF.

This clonotype was observed a few times. J is TRBJ2-2 and V is TRBV5-1; D perhaps matches TRBD2 (6 bases). Between the trimmed V and J ends, which lost 3 bases and 0 bases, there was a span of 9 bases. This CDR3 comprises 15 residues. The V gene's germline CDR1 is SGHRS and CDR2 YFSETQ. The CDR3 is CASSYSGPNTGELFF. For the CDR3, the DNA is TGCGCCAGCAGCTATAGCGGACCGAACACCGGGGAGCTGTTTTTT.

This chain uses TRBV25-1 with TRBJ2-2; tentative D call: TRBD2 (5 bases). Trimming removed 6 bases from V and 6 bases from J, with 17 bases in between. This CDR3 spans 15 amino acids. Germline CDR1 reads MGHDK; CDR2 reads SYGVNS. The CDR3 protein is CASSDPFSGSGELFF. The CDR3 nucleotides read TGTGCCAGCAGCGACCCATTTTCGGGGTCCGGGGAGCTGTTTTTT.

As concerns this clonotype: The junction shows a germline mismatch at one end, possibly a read error. CDR3 loop: CASSAQQGETQYF. In nucleotides, the CDR3 is TGCGCCAGCAGTGCCCAACAGGGAGAGACCCAGTACTTC. The V call is TRBV2, the J call TRBJ2-5, with a possible D match to TRBD1 (6 bases). CDR3 length: 13 residues. Germline CDR1 is SNHLY and CDR2 is FYNNEI.

This chain connects TRBV19 to TRBJ2-1, with D possibly matching TRBD2 (5 bases). V lost 5 bases to trimming and J lost 0 bases, with 14 bases between them. This CDR3 contains 16 residues. CDR1 and CDR2 (germline): LNHDA, SQIVND (reference sequence). The CDR3 spells CASSPLSGTSYNEQFF. CDR3 DNA: TGTGCCAGTAGTCCCCTAAGCGGAACCTCCTACAATGAGCAGTTCTTC.

This clonotype was detected a few times. The chain employs TRBV28 and TRBJ2-7, with 7 bases identical to TRBD1. Trimming removed 7 bases from V and 7 bases from J; junction bases left unmatched: 7. The CDR3 contains 12 residues. Germline V gives CDR1 MDHEN, CDR2 SYDVKM. The CDR3 DNA reads TGTGCCAGCACGGACAGGTCGCGGGAGCAGTACTTC. Protein sequence: CASTDRSREQYF.

V usage is TRBV6-4 and J usage is TRBJ1-4; TRBD1 matches 7 bases. This CDR3 is built from 14 residues. Trimming removed 5 bases from V and 8 bases from J; junction bases left unmatched: 8. The germline V gene has CDR1 MRHNA and CDR2 SNTAGT. In DNA, the CDR3 is TGTGCCAGCAGTTACCGACAGGGACCCGAAAAACTGTTTTTT. Translating gives CASSYRQGPEKLFF.

The chain carries TRBV19 and TRBJ1-5; D unresolved. V shed 3 bases and J shed 4 bases, with 7 bases lying between them. The length of the CDR3 is 13 residues. Germline V CDR1 and CDR2: LNHDA, SQIVND (reference sequence). CDR3 sequence reads: CASSIRKNQPQHF. In nucleotides, the CDR3 is TGTGCCAGTAGTATTAGGAAAAATCAGCCCCAGCATTTT.

The rearrangement joins TRBV5-1 to TRBJ2-2, with D perhaps given as TRBD1 or TRBD2 (5 bases each). CDR1 and CDR2 from the germline V gene are SGHRS and YFSETQ. Trimming removed 3 bases at V and 0 bases at J, with 12 bases between. This CDR3 is built from 16 residues. The CDR3 DNA reads as TGCGCCAGCAGCTGGAGGACACCATCGAACACCGGGGAGCTGTTTTTT. It translates to CASSWRTPSNTGELFF.

This clonotype was seen a handful of times. This sequence joins TRBV7-9 and TRBJ1-2, with D perhaps matching TRBD1 (5 bases). Per germline, CDR1 SEHNR and CDR2 FQNEAQ (reference sequence). Trimming left V 2 bases short and J 9 bases short, with 13 bases between. This CDR3 has 13 amino acids. CDR3 in amino acids: CASSLSGQGRYTF. The CDR3 DNA reads as TGTGCCAGCAGCTTATCAGGACAAGGTCGCTACACCTTC.

The rearrangement uses TRBV6-5 and TRBJ1-2, with 7 positions matching TRBD1. Germline loops: CDR1 MNHEY, CDR2 SVGAGI. The CDR3 spans 16 residues. J was trimmed by 7 bases and V by 2 bases; bases with no gene match: 13. CDR3 bases: TGTGCCAGCAGTTACCTAGAAGGACAGGCAGTAGGTGGCTACACCTTC. It translates to CASSYLEGQAVGGYTF.

In its sample, this clonotype was seen a few times. As DNA, the CDR3 is TGTGCCAGCAACCGACAGGGTGGCGAGACCCAGTACTTC. This encodes CASNRQGGETQYF. J is TRBJ2-5 and V is TRBV7-9; TRBD1 aligns across 7 bases. Germline CDR1 reads SEHNR; CDR2 reads FQNEAQ (reference sequence). The CDR3 loop spans 13 amino acids. V shed 7 bases and J 5 bases; nucleotides not matched to a gene: 7.

In DNA, the CDR3 is TGTGCCAGCAGCCAATTCTACAGAGCCTACAATGAGCAGTTCTTC. Translation gives CASSQFYRAYNEQFF. The chain recombines TRBV4-2 with TRBJ2-1; D uncertain. In germline, CDR1 is LGHNA, CDR2 YNFKEQ. The CDR3 consists of 15 residues. V was clipped by 2 bases and J by 2 bases, with 10 bases between them.

V usage is TRBV6-2 or TRBV6-3 and J usage is TRBJ1-6; D unresolved. Per germline, CDR1 MNHEY and CDR2 SVGEGT. The CDR3 covers 15 residues. Trimming cost V 8 bases and J 0 bases, with 11 bases left between them. CDR3 amino acids: CASRHRSSYNSPLHF. DNA for the CDR3: TGTGCCAGCCGCCACAGAAGCTCCTATAATTCACCCCTCCACTTT.

The chain is built from TRBV28 and TRBJ2-7, with 7 bases identical to TRBD2. The V and J ends lost 4 bases and 5 bases, in that order; junction bases with no gene match: 14. Germline assignment: CDR1 MDHEN and CDR2 SYDVKM. The CDR3 totals 16 residues. This CDR3 reads CASSSGTTAAGDEQYF. The CDR3 nucleotides read TGTGCCAGCAGTTCCGGGACTACAGCCGCGGGCGACGAGCAGTACTTC.